The 6 T cell receptor beta chains presented below share a single source sample, sequenced in a study of technical replicates of blood from a handful of donors. Sequenced by immunoSEQ multiplex PCR; TCRdb stores in-frame clones only, minus some. The sample has under 20,000 clones; roughly 86% are singletons. The sample comprised PBMCs. The receptors were gathered from a human donor in good health.

The gene calls are TRBV18 and TRBJ2-1; weak D call: TRBD2 (5 bases). The CDR3 runs to 16 residues. Trimming took off 6 bases at V and 4 bases at J, with 19 bases between the two ends. Germline loops: CDR1 KGHSH, CDR2 LQKENI. Here the CDR3 reads CASSAMELGGYNEQFF. CDR3 sequence (DNA): TGTGCCAGCTCCGCCATGGAGCTAGGAGGTTACAATGAGCAGTTCTTC.

The V and J genes are TRBV2 and TRBJ2-1, with no clear D. The CDR3 length is 12 residues. The V gene's germline CDR1 is SNHLY and CDR2 FYNNEI. The V gene lost 0 bases and the J gene lost 9 bases, with 6 bases spanning the gap. The CDR3 DNA reads as TGTGCCAGCAGTGAAGCCCGAGTTGAGCAGTTCTTC. Translation: CASSEARVEQFF.

The chain links TRBV5-1 to TRBJ1-1; D gene ambiguous. V was cut by 3 bases and J by 1 base, with 16 bases left in between. This CDR3 contains 16 residues. CDR1 and CDR2 (germline): SGHRS, YFSETQ. The CDR3 loop is CASSSRPHGGNTEAFF. CDR3 in DNA: TGCGCCAGCAGCTCCCGGCCCCACGGAGGGAACACTGAAGCTTTCTTT.

The CDR3 here is CASSLVADEQFF. The DNA of the CDR3 is TGTGCCAGCAGCTTGGTCGCGGATGAGCAGTTCTTC. The genes are TRBV5-4 and TRBJ2-1; D uncertain. The CDR3 loop spans 12 amino acids. V gave up 0 bases and J gave up 8 bases, with 6 bases separating them. The germline CDR1 and CDR2 sequences are SGHNT and YYREEE (reference sequence).

The chain couples TRBV5-6 to TRBJ1-1; possible D gene TRBD1, 5 bases. Trimming cost V 3 bases and J 5 bases, with 17 bases left between them. CDR1 SGHDT and CDR2 YYEEEE come from the germline V gene. The CDR3 sequence is 15 residues long. This CDR3 reads CASSSKTAGGTEAFF. The CDR3 coding sequence is TGTGCCAGCAGCTCAAAGACAGCCGGAGGGACTGAAGCTTTCTTT. The entire variable domain, with the rest obtained from reference TRBV5-6 and TRBJ1-1, is as follows: DAGVTQSPTHLIKTRGQQVTLRCSPKSGHDTVSWYQQALGQGPQFIFQYYEEEERQRGNFPDRFSGHQFPNYSSELNVNALLLGDSALYLCASSSKTAGGTEAFFGQGTRLTVV.

The chain recombines TRBV6-5 with TRBJ2-2; 7 bases match TRBD1. Germline values: CDR1 MNHEY, CDR2 SVGAGI. The CDR3 extends over 14 amino acids. With 6 bases clipped from V and 1 base from J, the junction kept 2 bases outside the gene matches. CDR3: CASSRQGNTGELFF. The DNA for the CDR3 is TGTGCCAGCAGCCGACAGGGGAACACCGGGGAGCTGTTTTTT.